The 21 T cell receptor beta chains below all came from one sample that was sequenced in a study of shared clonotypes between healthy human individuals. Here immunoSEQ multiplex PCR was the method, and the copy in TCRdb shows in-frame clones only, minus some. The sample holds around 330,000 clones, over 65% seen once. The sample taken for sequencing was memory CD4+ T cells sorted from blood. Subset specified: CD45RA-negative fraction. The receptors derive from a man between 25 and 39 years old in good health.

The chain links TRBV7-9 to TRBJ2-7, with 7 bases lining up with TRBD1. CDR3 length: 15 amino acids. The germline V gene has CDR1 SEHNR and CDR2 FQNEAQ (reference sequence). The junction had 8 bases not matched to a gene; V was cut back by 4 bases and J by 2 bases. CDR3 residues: CASSSTGTAPYEQYF. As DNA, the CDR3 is TGTGCCAGCAGCTCGACCGGGACAGCTCCCTACGAGCAGTACTTC.

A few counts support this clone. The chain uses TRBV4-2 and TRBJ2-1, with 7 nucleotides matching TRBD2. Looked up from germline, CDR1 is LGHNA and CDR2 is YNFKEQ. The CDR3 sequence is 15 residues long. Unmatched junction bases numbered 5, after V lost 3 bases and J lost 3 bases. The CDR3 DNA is TGTGCCAGCAGCCATACGGGAGGAGGCTACAATGAGCAGTTCTTC. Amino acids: CASSHTGGGYNEQFF.

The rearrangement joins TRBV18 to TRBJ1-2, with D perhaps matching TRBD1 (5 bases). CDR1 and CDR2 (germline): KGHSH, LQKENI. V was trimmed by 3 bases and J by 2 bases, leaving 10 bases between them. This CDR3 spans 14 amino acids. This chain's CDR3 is CASSPPTENYGYTF. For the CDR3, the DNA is TGTGCCAGCTCACCCCCGACAGAGAACTATGGCTACACCTTC. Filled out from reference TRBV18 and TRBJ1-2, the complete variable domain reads NAGVMQNPRHLVRRRGQEARLRCSPMKGHSHVYWYRQLPEEGLKFMVYLQKENIIDESGMPKERFSAEFPKEGPSILRIQQVVRGDSAAYFCASSPPTENYGYTFGSGTRLTVV.

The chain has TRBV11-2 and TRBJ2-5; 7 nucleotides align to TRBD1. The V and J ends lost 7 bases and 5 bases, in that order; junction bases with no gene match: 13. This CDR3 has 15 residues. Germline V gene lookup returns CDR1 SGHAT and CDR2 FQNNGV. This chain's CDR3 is CASTQGMSNGETQYF. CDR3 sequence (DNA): TGTGCCAGCACACAGGGGATGTCCAACGGTGAGACCCAGTACTTC.

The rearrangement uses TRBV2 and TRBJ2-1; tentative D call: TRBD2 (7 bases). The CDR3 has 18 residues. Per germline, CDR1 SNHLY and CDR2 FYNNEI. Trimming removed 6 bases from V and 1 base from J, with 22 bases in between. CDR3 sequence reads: CASRRDSGGSWSYNEQFF. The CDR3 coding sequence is TGTGCCAGCAGGCGGGATTCGGGGGGCTCGTGGTCCTACAATGAGCAGTTCTTC.

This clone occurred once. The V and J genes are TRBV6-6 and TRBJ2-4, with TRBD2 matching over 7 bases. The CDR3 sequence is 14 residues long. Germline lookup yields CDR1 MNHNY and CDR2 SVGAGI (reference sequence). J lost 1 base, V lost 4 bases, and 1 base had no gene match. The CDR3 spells CASSWEGAKNIQYF. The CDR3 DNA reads TGTGCCAGCAGTTGGGAGGGGGCCAAAAACATTCAGTACTTC.

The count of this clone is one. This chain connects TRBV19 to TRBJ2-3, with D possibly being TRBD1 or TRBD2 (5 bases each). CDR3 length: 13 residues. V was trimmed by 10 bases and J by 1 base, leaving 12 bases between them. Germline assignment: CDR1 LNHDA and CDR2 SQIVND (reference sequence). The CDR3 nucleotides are TGTGCCACCCGATTGGGGGGCACAGATACGCAGTATTTT. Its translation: CATRLGGTDTQYF.

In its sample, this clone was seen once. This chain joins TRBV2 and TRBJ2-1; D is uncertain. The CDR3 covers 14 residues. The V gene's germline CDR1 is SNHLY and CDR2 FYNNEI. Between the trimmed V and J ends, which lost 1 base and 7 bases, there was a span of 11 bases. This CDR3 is CASSEDRTRNEQFF. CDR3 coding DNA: TGTGCCAGCAGTGAAGACAGAACCAGGAATGAGCAGTTCTTC. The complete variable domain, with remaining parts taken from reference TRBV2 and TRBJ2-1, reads EPEVTQTPSHQVTQMGQEVILRCVPISNHLYFYWYRQILGQKVEFLVSFYNNEISEKSEIFDDQFSVERPDGSNFTLKIRSTKLEDSAMYFCASSEDRTRNEQFFGPGTRLTVL.

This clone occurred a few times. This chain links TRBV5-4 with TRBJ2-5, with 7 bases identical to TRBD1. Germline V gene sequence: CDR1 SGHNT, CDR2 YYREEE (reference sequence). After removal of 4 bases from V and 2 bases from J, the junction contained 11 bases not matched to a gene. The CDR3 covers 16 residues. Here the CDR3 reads CASSPNPGTAQETQYF. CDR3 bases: TGTGCCAGCAGCCCGAACCCCGGGACAGCTCAAGAGACCCAGTACTTC. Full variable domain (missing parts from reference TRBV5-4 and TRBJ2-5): ETGVTQSPTHLIKTRGQQVTLRCSSQSGHNTVSWYQQALGQGPQFIFQYYREEENGRGNFPPRFSGLQFPNYSSELNVNALELDDSALYLCASSPNPGTAQETQYFGPGTRLLVL.

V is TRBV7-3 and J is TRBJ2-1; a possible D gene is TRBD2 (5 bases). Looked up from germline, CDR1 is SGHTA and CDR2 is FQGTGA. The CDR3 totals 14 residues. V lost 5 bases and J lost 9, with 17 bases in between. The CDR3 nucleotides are TGTGCCAGCAGCCCTCTAGACGGACTCGGTGAGCAGTTCTTC. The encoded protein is CASSPLDGLGEQFF.

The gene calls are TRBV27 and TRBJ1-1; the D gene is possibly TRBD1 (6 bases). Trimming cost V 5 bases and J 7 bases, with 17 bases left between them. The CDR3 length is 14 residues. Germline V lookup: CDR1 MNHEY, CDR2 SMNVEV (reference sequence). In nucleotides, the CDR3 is TGTGCCAGCAGTCCACGCCGGGGGGCGGATGAAGCTTTCTTT. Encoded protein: CASSPRRGADEAFF.

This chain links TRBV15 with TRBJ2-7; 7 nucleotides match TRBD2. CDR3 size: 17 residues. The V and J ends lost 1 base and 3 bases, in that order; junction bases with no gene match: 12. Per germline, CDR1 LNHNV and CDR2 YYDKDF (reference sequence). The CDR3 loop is CATSRALGGSAGYEQYF. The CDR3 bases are TGTGCCACCAGCAGAGCTTTAGGCGGGAGTGCCGGCTACGAGCAGTACTTC.

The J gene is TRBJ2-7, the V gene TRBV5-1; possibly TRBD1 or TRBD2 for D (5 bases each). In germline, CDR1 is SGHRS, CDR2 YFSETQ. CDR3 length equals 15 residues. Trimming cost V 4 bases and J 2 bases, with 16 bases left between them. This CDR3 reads CASSPESGQTYEQYF. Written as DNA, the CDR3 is TGCGCCAGCAGCCCGGAGAGCGGACAAACCTACGAGCAGTACTTC.

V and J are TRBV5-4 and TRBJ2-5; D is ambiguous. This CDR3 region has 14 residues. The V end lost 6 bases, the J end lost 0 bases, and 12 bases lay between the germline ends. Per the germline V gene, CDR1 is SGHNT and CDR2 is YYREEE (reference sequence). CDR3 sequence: CASNQGRDQETQYF. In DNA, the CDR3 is TGTGCCAGCAACCAAGGAAGGGACCAAGAGACCCAGTACTTC.

The CDR3 DNA is TGTGCCAGCAGTGTTGACAGGAGCACAGATACGCAGTATTTT. Translated, it gives CASSVDRSTDTQYF. J is TRBJ2-3 and V is TRBV6-1; D might be TRBD1 (6 bases). Germline V CDR1 and CDR2: MNHNS, SASEGT. The CDR3 totals 14 residues. V lost 4 bases and J lost 0, with 8 bases in between.

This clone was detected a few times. The CDR3 bases are TGTGCCAGCTCACCGGCCCCCGGACTACAGGGGAGAATTTCAGCGGGAGAAGATACGCAGTATTTT. The encoded protein is CASSPAPGLQGRISAGEDTQYF. The chain has TRBV18 and TRBJ2-3, with D possibly TRBD2 on 8 matching bases. V gave up 3 bases and J gave up 5 bases, with 36 bases separating them. This CDR3 is built from 22 residues. Germline assignment: CDR1 KGHSH and CDR2 LQKENI. Supplemented by reference TRBV18 and TRBJ2-3, the full variable domain reads NAGVMQNPRHLVRRRGQEARLRCSPMKGHSHVYWYRQLPEEGLKFMVYLQKENIIDESGMPKERFSAEFPKEGPSILRIQQVVRGDSAAYFCASSPAPGLQGRISAGEDTQYFGPGTRLTVL.

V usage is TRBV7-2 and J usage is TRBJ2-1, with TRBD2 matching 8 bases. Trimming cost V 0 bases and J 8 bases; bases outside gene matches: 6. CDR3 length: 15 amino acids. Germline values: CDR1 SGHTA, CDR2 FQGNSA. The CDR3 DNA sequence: TGTGCCAGCAGCTTAGCTAGCGGGACTTGGGATGAGCAGTTCTTC. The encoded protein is CASSLASGTWDEQFF.

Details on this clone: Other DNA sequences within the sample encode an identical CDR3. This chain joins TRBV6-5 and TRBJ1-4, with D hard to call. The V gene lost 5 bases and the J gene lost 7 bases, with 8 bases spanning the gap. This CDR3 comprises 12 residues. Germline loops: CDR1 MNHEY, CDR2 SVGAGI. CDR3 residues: CASSRIGEKLFF. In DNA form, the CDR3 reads TGTGCCAGCAGTCGCATAGGTGAAAAACTGTTTTTT.

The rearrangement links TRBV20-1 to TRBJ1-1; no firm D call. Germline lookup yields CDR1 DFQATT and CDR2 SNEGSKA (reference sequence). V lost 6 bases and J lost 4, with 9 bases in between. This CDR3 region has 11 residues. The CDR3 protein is CSAPLATEAFF. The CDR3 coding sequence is TGCAGTGCGCCCCTTGCCACTGAAGCTTTCTTT.

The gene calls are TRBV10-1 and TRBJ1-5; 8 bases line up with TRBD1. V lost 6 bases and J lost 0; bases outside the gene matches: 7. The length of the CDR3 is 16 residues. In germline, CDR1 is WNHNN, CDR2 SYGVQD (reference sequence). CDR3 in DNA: TGCGCCAGCAGACTCGGGACAGGCAATAGCAATCAGCCCCAGCATTTT. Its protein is CASRLGTGNSNQPQHF.

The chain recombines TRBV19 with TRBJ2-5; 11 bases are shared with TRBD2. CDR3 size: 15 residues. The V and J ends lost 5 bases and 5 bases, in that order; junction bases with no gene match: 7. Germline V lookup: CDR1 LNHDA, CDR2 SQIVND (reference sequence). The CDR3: CASSFASGRIETQYF. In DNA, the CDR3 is TGTGCCAGTAGTTTCGCTAGCGGGAGGATCGAGACCCAGTACTTC.